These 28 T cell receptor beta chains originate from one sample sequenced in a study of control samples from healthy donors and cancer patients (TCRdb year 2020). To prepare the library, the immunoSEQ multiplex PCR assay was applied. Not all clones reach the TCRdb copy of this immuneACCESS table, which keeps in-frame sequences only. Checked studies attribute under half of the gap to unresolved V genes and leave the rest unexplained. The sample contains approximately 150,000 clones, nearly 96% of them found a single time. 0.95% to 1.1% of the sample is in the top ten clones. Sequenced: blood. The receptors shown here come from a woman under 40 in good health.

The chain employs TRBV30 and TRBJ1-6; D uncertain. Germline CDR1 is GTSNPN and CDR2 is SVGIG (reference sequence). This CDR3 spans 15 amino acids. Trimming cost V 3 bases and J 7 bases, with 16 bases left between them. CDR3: CAWRAGISTNSPLHF. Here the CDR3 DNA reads TGTGCCTGGAGGGCCGGGATCTCTACCAATTCACCCCTCCACTTT.

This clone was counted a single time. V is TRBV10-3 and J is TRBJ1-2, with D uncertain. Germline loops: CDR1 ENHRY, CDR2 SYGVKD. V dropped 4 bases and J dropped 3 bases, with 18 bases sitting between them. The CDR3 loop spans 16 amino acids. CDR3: CAISGINAGSDYGYTF. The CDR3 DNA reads TGTGCCATCAGTGGGATTAACGCGGGGTCTGACTATGGCTACACCTTC.

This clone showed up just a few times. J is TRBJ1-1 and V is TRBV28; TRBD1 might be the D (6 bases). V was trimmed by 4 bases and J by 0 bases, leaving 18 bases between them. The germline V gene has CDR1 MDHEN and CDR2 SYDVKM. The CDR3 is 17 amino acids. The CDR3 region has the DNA TGTGCCAGCAGTTACGGCCGGGGGACAAAAATGAACACTGAAGCTTTCTTT. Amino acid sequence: CASSYGRGTKMNTEAFF.

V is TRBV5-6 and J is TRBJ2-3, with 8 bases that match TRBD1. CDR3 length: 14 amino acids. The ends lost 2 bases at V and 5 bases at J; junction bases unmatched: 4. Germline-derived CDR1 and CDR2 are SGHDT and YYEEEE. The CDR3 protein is CASSFQGAVDTQYF. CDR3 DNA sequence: TGTGCCAGCAGCTTCCAGGGGGCCGTAGATACGCAGTATTTT.

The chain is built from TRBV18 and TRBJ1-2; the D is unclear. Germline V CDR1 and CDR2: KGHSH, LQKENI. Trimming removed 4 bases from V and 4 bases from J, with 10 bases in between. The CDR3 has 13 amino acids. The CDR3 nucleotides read TGTGCCAGCTCACTGCCAGGTCTCTATGGCTACACCTTC. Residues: CASSLPGLYGYTF.

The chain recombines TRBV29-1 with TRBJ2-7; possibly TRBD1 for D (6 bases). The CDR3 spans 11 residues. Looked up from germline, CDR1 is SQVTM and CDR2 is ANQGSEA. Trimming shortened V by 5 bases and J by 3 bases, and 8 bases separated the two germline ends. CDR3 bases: TGCAGCGTTCGCAGGGGCTACGAGCAGTACTTC. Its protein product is CSVRRGYEQYF.

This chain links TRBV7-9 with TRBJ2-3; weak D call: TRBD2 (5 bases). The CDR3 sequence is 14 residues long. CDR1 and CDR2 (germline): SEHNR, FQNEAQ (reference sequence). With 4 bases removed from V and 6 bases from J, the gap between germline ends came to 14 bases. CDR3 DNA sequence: TGTGCCAGCAGCTCACGGACTGCCCGGGATACGCAGTATTTT. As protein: CASSSRTARDTQYF. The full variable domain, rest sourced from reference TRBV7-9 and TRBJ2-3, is DTGVSQNPRHKITKRGQNVTFRCDPISEHNRLYWYRQTLGQGPEFLTYFQNEAQLEKSRLLSDRFSAERPKGSFSTLEIQRTEQGDSAMYLCASSSRTARDTQYFGPGTRLTVL.

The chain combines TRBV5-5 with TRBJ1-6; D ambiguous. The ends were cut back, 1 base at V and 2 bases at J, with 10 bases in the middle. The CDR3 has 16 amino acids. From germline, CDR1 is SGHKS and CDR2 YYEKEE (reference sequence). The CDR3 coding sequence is TGTGCCAGCAGCTTGAAATTCAGGACCTATAATTCACCCCTCCACTTT. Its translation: CASSLKFRTYNSPLHF.

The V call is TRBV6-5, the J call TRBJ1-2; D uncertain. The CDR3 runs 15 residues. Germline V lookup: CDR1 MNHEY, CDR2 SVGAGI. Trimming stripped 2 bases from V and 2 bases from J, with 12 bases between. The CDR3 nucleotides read TGTGCCAGCAGTTACGCCGGTGGCTCCAACTATGGCTACACCTTC. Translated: CASSYAGGSNYGYTF.

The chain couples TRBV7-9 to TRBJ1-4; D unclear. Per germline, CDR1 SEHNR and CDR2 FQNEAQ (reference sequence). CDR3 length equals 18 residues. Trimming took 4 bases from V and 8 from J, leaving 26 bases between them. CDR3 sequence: CASSSTQLGGSRREKLFF. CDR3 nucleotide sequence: TGTGCCAGCAGCTCAACTCAATTAGGTGGGAGCAGGAGAGAAAAACTGTTTTTT.

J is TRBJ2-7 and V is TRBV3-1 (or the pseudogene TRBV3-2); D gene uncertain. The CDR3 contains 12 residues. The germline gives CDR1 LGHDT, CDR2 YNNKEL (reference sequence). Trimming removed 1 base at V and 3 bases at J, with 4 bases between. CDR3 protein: CASSQVDYEQYF. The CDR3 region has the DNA TGTGCCAGCAGCCAAGTTGACTACGAGCAGTACTTC.

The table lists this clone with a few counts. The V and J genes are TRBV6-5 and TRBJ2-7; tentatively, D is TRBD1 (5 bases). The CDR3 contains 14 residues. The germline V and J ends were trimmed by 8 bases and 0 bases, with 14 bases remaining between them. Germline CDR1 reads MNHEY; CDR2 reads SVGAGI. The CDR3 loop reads CASQLTQDSYEQYF. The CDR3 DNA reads TGTGCCAGCCAGCTGACACAGGACTCCTACGAGCAGTACTTC.

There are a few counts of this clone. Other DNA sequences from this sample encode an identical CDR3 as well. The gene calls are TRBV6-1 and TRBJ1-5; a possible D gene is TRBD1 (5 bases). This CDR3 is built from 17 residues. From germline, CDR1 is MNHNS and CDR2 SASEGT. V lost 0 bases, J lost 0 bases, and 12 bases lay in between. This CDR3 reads CASSEARGGSSNQPQHF. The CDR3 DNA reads TGTGCCAGCAGTGAAGCGCGGGGGGGTTCTAGCAATCAGCCCCAGCATTTT.

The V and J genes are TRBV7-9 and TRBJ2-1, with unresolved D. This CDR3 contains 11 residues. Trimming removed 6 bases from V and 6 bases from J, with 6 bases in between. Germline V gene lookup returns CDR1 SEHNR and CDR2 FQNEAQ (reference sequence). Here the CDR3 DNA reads TGTGCCAGCAGTTCAGGCAATGAGCAGTTCTTC. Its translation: CASSSGNEQFF.

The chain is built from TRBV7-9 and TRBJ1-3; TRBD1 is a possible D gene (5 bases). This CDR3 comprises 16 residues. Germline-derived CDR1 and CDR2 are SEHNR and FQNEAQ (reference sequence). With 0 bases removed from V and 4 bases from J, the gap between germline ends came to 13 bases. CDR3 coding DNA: TGTGCCAGCAGCTTAGCGCTAGGGGCTGCGGGAAACACCATATATTTT. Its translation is CASSLALGAAGNTIYF.

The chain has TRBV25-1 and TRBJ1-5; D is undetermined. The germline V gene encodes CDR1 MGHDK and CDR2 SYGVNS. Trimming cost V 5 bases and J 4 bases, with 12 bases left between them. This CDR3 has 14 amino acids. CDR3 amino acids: CASSLPGPNQPQHF. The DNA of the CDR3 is TGTGCCAGCAGTCTCCCGGGCCCAAATCAGCCCCAGCATTTT.

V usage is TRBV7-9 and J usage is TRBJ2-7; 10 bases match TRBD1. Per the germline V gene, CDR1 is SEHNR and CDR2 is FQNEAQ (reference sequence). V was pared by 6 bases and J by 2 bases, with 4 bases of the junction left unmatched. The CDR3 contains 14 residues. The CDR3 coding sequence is TGTGCCAGCAGGCCCGGGACAGGGGCCTACGAGCAGTACTTC. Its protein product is CASRPGTGAYEQYF. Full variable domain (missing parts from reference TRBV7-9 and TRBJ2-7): DTGVSQNPRHKITKRGQNVTFRCDPISEHNRLYWYRQTLGQGPEFLTYFQNEAQLEKSRLLSDRFSAERPKGSFSTLEIQRTEQGDSAMYLCASRPGTGAYEQYFGPGTRLTVT.

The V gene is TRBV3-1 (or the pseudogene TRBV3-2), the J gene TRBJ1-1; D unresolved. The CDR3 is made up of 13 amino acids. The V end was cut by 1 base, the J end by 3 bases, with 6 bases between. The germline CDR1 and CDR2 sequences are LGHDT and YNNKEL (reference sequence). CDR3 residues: CASSQAWDTEAFF. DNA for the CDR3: TGTGCCAGCAGCCAAGCCTGGGACACTGAAGCTTTCTTT.

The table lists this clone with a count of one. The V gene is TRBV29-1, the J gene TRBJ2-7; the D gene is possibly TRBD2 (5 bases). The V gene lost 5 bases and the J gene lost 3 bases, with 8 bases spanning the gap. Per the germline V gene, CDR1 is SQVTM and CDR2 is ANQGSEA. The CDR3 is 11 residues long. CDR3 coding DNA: TGCAGCGTTTCCAGCGGCTACGAGCAGTACTTC. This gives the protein CSVSSGYEQYF.

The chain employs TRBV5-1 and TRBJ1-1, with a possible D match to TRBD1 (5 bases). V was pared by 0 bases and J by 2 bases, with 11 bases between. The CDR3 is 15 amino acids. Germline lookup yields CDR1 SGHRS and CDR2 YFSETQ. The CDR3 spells CASSLGGTVNTEAFF. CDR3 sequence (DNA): TGCGCCAGCAGCTTGGGGGGCACGGTTAACACTGAAGCTTTCTTT.

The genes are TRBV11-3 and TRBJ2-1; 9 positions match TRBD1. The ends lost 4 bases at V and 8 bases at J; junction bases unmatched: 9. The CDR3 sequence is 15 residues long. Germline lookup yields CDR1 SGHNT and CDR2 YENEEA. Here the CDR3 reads CASSSPGQGSHEQFF. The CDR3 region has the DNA TGTGCCAGCAGCTCGCCCGGACAGGGGAGCCATGAGCAGTTCTTC.

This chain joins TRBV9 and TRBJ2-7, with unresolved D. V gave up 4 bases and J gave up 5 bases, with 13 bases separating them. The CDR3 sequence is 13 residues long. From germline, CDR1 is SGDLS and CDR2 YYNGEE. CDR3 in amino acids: CASSSPSTNEQYF. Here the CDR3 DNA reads TGTGCCAGCAGCTCCCCCTCGACAAACGAGCAGTACTTC.

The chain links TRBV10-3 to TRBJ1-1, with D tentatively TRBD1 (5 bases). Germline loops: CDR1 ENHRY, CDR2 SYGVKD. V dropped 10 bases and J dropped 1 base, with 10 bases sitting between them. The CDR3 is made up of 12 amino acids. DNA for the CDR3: TGTGCCACCGGAGGGGAGAACACTGAAGCTTTCTTT. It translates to CATGGENTEAFF.

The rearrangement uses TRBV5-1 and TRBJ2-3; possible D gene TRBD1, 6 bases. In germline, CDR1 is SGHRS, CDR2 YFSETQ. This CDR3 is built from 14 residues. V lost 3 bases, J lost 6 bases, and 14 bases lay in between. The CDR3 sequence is CASSYSTGLDTQYF. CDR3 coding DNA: TGCGCCAGCAGCTATTCTACAGGGTTGGATACGCAGTATTTT. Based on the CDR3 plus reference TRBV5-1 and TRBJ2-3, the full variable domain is KAGVTQTPRYLIKTRGQQVTLSCSPISGHRSVSWYQQTPGQGLQFLFEYFSETQRNKGNFPGRFSGRQFSNSRSEMNVSTLELGDSALYLCASSYSTGLDTQYFGPGTRLTVL.

The CDR3 DNA follows: TGTGCCAGCAGCCCCGAAGGGGGGGTCCAGACTAACTATGGCTACACCTTC. It yields the protein CASSPEGGVQTNYGYTF. The chain couples TRBV5-5 to TRBJ1-2, with TRBD1 as a possible D gene (6 bases). With 4 bases removed from V and 0 bases from J, the gap between germline ends came to 19 bases. The germline gives CDR1 SGHKS, CDR2 YYEKEE (reference sequence). The CDR3 runs 17 residues.

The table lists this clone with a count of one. The CDR3 coding sequence is TGTGCCAGCAGTTATACTCTAGACCCCAGGAATGAGCAGTTCTTC. Translated, it gives CASSYTLDPRNEQFF. The rearrangement links TRBV6-2 or TRBV6-3 to TRBJ2-1; unclear D gene. Germline V gene lookup returns CDR1 MNHEY and CDR2 SVGEGT. This CDR3 has 15 amino acids. Trimming cost V 3 bases and J 7 bases, with 16 bases left between them.

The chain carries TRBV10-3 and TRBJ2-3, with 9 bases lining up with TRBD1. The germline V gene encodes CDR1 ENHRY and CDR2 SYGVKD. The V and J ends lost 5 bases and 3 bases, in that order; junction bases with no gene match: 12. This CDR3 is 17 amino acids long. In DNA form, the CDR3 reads TGTGCCATCAGTTCCCCCGGGACAGGGATTGGGACAGATACGCAGTATTTT. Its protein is CAISSPGTGIGTDTQYF.

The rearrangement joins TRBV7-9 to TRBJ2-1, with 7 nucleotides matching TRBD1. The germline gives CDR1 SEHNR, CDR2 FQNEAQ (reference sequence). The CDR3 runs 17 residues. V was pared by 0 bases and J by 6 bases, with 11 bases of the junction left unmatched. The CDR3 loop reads CASSLASTGRQVNEQFF. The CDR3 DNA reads TGTGCCAGCAGCTTAGCTTCGACAGGGCGACAGGTCAATGAGCAGTTCTTC.